Here is one TCR beta chain with its context. This sample is drawn from a study of T-cell reconstitution after alpha-beta-depleted transplantation in children. Germline V gene data show CDR1 as LGHNA and CDR2 as YSLEER. The CDR3 has 15 residues. V was pared by 2 bases and J by 10 bases, with 15 bases between. The authors prepared the TCRbeta library with unique molecular identifiers. Each CDR3 protein is one row after TCRdb ran MiXCR on the PCR reads. Here the sample spans some 500,000 distinct CDR3 sequences, less than 35% being singletons. The chain is built from TRBV4-3 and TRBJ1-6, with a possible D match to TRBD1 (5 bases). Sequenced material: PBMCs from the stem cell graft donor, taken from the stem cell graft. This TCR was sampled from a human donor who donated a stem cell graft to a child with aplastic anemia. CDR3: CASSQRTWGGSPLHF. The CDR3 DNA reads as TGCGCCAGCAGCCAAAGGACATGGGGGGGATCACCCCTCCACTTT.